The clone carrying this T cell receptor beta chain was seen repeatedly, ten times or more. As yet, its antigen is unknown. Germline V gene sequence: CDR1 LGHNA, CDR2 YNFKEQ. CDR3 length: 12 residues. Trimming pared 0 bases from V and 15 bases from J, leaving 12 bases between. This sample was taken from a study of neurological immune-mediated disorders. Study-wide findings and caveats: The multiple sclerosis repertoire cluster was not associated with any clinical or MRI feature.

By 5'RACE with 10-nucleotide random UMIs, the cDNA was made. TCRdb re-analysed the 5' RACE reads in MiXCR, keeping a single row per CDR3 protein. The sample includes around 67,000 distinct CDR3 sequences, approximately 5.2% of them seen just once. The chain is built from TRBV4-2 and TRBJ2-1; D not certain. The specimen was PBMCs. The sequence was collected from a young man with multiple sclerosis. The CDR3 sequence: CASSQDLSSRFF. The CDR3 DNA reads as TGTGCCAGCAGCCAAGATCTGAGTAGTCGGTTCTTC.